One sample yielded the 21 T cell receptor beta chains listed below, sequenced in a study of shared clonotypes between healthy human individuals. CD8 cells regarded as naive lacked CD45RO, were positively chosen for CCR7, and omitted terminally differentiated effector memory CD45RA+ cells. TCRdb keeps only in-frame clones here, not all; method: immunoSEQ multiplex PCR. The sample consists of roughly 810,000 clones, approximately 96% of them appearing once. Source material: naive CD8+ T cells sorted from blood. These TCRs come from a man aged 30 to 39 in good health.

The chain links TRBV7-6 to TRBJ1-5; 8 bases are a match to TRBD1. CDR1 is SGHVS and CDR2 is FNYEAQ in the germline V gene. V dropped 4 bases and J dropped 3; count of bases not matched to a gene: 5. The CDR3 spans 15 residues. The CDR3 sequence: CASSSPDRANQPQHF. The CDR3 DNA reads as TGTGCCAGCAGCTCTCCGGACAGGGCCAATCAGCCCCAGCATTTT.

The CDR3 DNA reads as TGTGCCAGCAGCCCCTCGGCAGGTTCATTCTACGAGCAGTACTTC. This codes for CASSPSAGSFYEQYF. The chain employs TRBV14 and TRBJ2-7; D call uncertain. V gave up 4 bases and J gave up 3 bases, with 16 bases separating them. Germline values: CDR1 SGHDN, CDR2 FVKESK. This CDR3 comprises 15 residues.

CDR3 in DNA: TGTGCCAGCATAGGTCCTCTGCGGGGGCCCCCGTATGAGCAGTACTTC. Translating it yields CASIGPLRGPPYEQYF. The J gene is TRBJ2-7, the V gene TRBV27; a weak D match, TRBD2 (7 bases). The CDR3 covers 16 residues. V dropped 7 bases and J dropped 7 bases, with 26 bases sitting between them. Germline V gene data show CDR1 as MNHEY and CDR2 as SMNVEV (reference sequence).

V and J are TRBV30 and TRBJ2-3, with 10 bases lining up with TRBD2. CDR1 and CDR2 (germline): GTSNPN, SVGIG (reference sequence). The CDR3 loop spans 15 amino acids. V was pared by 2 bases and J by 6 bases, with 8 bases of the junction left unmatched. CDR3 DNA sequence: TGTGCCTGGAGTCCCGGGACTAGCGTGTTGGATACGCAGTATTTT. This translates into CAWSPGTSVLDTQYF.

The rearrangement uses TRBV5-6 and TRBJ1-5; D is unresolved. This CDR3 is built from 15 residues. Trimming left V 3 bases short and J 3 bases short, with 13 bases between. CDR1 and CDR2 (germline): SGHDT, YYEEEE. The CDR3 is CASSSETDTNQPQHF. The CDR3 bases are TGTGCCAGCAGCTCGGAGACTGACACCAATCAGCCCCAGCATTTT.

The chain combines TRBV5-6 with TRBJ2-7, with a weak D call TRBD2 (6 bases). Trimming shortened V by 2 bases and J by 2 bases, and 11 bases separated the two germline ends. Per germline, CDR1 SGHDT and CDR2 YYEEEE. This CDR3 is built from 14 residues. CDR3 protein: CASSFGSPTYEQYF. The CDR3 DNA follows: TGTGCCAGCAGCTTCGGGAGCCCAACCTACGAGCAGTACTTC.

This chain links TRBV9 with TRBJ2-1; no reliable D call. Trimming removed 3 bases at V and 6 bases at J, with 7 bases between. There are 12 residues in the CDR3. CDR1 SGDLS and CDR2 YYNGEE come from the germline V gene. The DNA for the CDR3 is TGTGCCAGCAGCGCCCCATTCAATGAGCAGTTCTTC. Translated, it gives CASSAPFNEQFF.

The CDR3 nucleotides are TGTGCCAGCAGCCGGGGACAGGGGGAGGACTATGGCTACACCTTC. This sequence encodes CASSRGQGEDYGYTF. The chain combines TRBV7-9 with TRBJ1-2, with TRBD1 matching over 11 bases. The CDR3 totals 15 residues. The trim removed 5 bases at V and 3 bases at J, leaving 5 bases unmatched. CDR1 is SEHNR and CDR2 is FQNEAQ in the germline V gene (reference sequence).

The chain carries TRBV18 and TRBJ2-7, with TRBD2 matching 13 bases. This CDR3 contains 15 residues. Germline CDR1 is KGHSH and CDR2 is LQKENI. J gave up 5 bases and V 4 bases, and 5 bases lay outside the gene matches. In DNA form, the CDR3 reads TGTGCCAGCTCACTTGGACTAGCGGGAGTAGACGAGCAGTACTTC. Its translation is CASSLGLAGVDEQYF.

CDR3 bases: TGCAGCTACGCGCTAGCGGGAGAAGGGCAAGAGACCCAGTACTTC. Translation: CSYALAGEGQETQYF. The chain uses TRBV29-1 and TRBJ2-5, with 10 bases that match TRBD2. Germline CDR1 SQVTM, CDR2 ANQGSEA. The trim removed 8 bases at V and 2 bases at J, leaving 11 bases unmatched. This CDR3 is built from 15 residues.

This chain joins TRBV15 and TRBJ2-1; D is possibly TRBD2 (6 bases). V was clipped by 2 bases and J by 5 bases, with 13 bases between them. The germline V gene encodes CDR1 LNHNV and CDR2 YYDKDF (reference sequence). The CDR3 loop spans 15 amino acids. The CDR3 sequence is CATSRPRDSDNEQFF. CDR3 coding DNA: TGTGCCACCAGCAGACCCCGGGACTCTGACAATGAGCAGTTCTTC.

V usage is TRBV28 and J usage is TRBJ2-7; perhaps TRBD2 as D (6 bases). The germline V gene encodes CDR1 MDHEN and CDR2 SYDVKM. V gave up 10 bases and J gave up 4 bases, with 17 bases separating them. The CDR3 covers 13 residues. CDR3 in amino acids: CATAREVLYEQYF. The CDR3 nucleotides are TGTGCCACTGCCAGGGAGGTCCTTTACGAGCAGTACTTC.

The chain uses TRBV11-2 and TRBJ2-1; 12 nucleotides align to TRBD2. This CDR3 region has 18 residues. Germline V gene lookup returns CDR1 SGHAT and CDR2 FQNNGV. J was trimmed by 6 bases and V by 6 bases; bases with no gene match: 15. The CDR3: CASSSGLAGSRVGNEQFF. For the CDR3, the DNA is TGTGCCAGCAGTTCTGGACTAGCGGGATCAAGGGTGGGCAATGAGCAGTTCTTC.

V gene TRBV9 combines with J gene TRBJ2-2; 9 nucleotides align to TRBD2. The V gene end was trimmed by 2 bases and the J gene end by 5 bases; junction bases not matched to a gene: 13. CDR1 is SGDLS, CDR2 YYNGEE, per germline. The CDR3 sequence is 18 residues long. The CDR3 region has the DNA TGTGCCAGCAGCGTGGGACCTTTTAGCGGGAGAGCAACCGGGGAGCTGTTTTTT. Translation gives CASSVGPFSGRATGELFF.

The CDR3 bases are TGCGCCAGCAGCCTCCATCGGGGAGGGGGGTCCTACGAGCAGTACTTC. The encoded protein is CASSLHRGGGSYEQYF. The chain employs TRBV5-1 and TRBJ2-7, with TRBD2 as a possible D gene (7 bases). The V gene's germline CDR1 is SGHRS and CDR2 YFSETQ. The V gene lost 4 bases and the J gene lost 1 base, with 18 bases spanning the gap. The length of the CDR3 is 16 residues.

This chain links TRBV29-1 with TRBJ2-7; 12 positions agree with TRBD1. With 8 bases clipped from V and 6 bases from J, the junction kept 5 bases outside the gene matches. The CDR3 has 12 amino acids. From germline, CDR1 is SQVTM and CDR2 ANQGSEA. The CDR3 loop is CSTGTGGFEQYF. DNA of the CDR3: TGCAGCACCGGGACAGGGGGCTTCGAGCAGTACTTC.

V is TRBV13 and J is TRBJ2-7, with D hard to call. Germline loops: CDR1 PRHDT, CDR2 FYEKMQ (reference sequence). V was cut by 0 bases and J by 6 bases, with 9 bases left in between. The CDR3 extends over 13 amino acids. CDR3 loop: CASSLGLRLEQYF. For the CDR3, the DNA is TGTGCCAGCAGCTTAGGGTTGAGGCTCGAGCAGTACTTC.

The V gene is TRBV6-5, the J gene TRBJ2-7, with TRBD2 as a possible D gene (6 bases). Germline V gene lookup returns CDR1 MNHEY and CDR2 SVGAGI. This CDR3 spans 14 amino acids. V lost 3 bases to trimming and J lost 7 bases, with 16 bases between them. CDR3 DNA: TGTGCCAGCAGTTATTCAACGGCGGGGTTTGAGCAGTACTTC. Translation: CASSYSTAGFEQYF.

The chain combines TRBV4-1 with TRBJ2-5; 8 bases agree with TRBD1. This CDR3 spans 15 amino acids. Germline V gene sequence: CDR1 MGHRA, CDR2 YSYEKL. The ends lost 4 bases at V and 5 bases at J; junction bases unmatched: 9. CDR3 residues: CASSPQPTGGETQYF. CDR3 bases: TGCGCCAGCAGCCCACAACCTACAGGGGGGGAGACCCAGTACTTC.

This clone is a singleton in its sample. The V call is TRBV4-1, the J call TRBJ2-3, with D tentatively TRBD2 (5 bases). The CDR3 runs 17 residues. Between the trimmed V and J ends, which lost 2 bases and 1 base, there was a span of 16 bases. Germline CDR1 reads MGHRA; CDR2 reads YSYEKL. CDR3 residues: CASSQYTRGDRTDTQYF. The DNA for the CDR3 is TGCGCCAGCAGCCAATATACCCGGGGAGACCGCACAGATACGCAGTATTTT.

This clone was found once. The chain is built from TRBV19 and TRBJ2-7, with D perhaps TRBD1 (6 bases). Germline V lookup: CDR1 LNHDA, CDR2 SQIVND (reference sequence). CDR3 length: 15 amino acids. Trimming pared 4 bases from V and 3 bases from J, leaving 16 bases between. The CDR3 nucleotides read TGTGCCAGTAGTACATACAGGGACCCTCTCTACGAGCAGTACTTC. This codes for CASSTYRDPLYEQYF. Using reference TRBV19 and TRBJ2-7 for the parts outside the CDR3, the full variable domain is DGGITQSPKYLFRKEGQNVTLSCEQNLNHDAMYWYRQDPGQGLRLIYYSQIVNDFQKGDIAEGYSVSREKKESFPLTVTSAQKNPTAFYLCASSTYRDPLYEQYFGPGTRLTVT.